This T cell receptor beta chain was recovered during a study of CD8+CD57+ T cells in acquired aplastic anemia. A note on this clonotype: Its antigen is not identified.

The germline V and J ends were trimmed by 6 bases and 4 bases, with 15 bases remaining between them. Germline V gives CDR1 DFQATT, CDR2 SNEGSKA (reference sequence). This CDR3 is built from 13 residues. The template for TCR beta VDJ and CDR3 sequence profiling was genomic DNA. Using its own MiXCR run on the reads, TCRdb lists one record per CDR3 protein. The sample holds some 140,000 distinct CDR3 sequences, about 48% seen once. The sequenced patients had an expansion of CD8+CD57+ cells seen by flow cytometry. Study results and caveats: The study found no significant CD8+ Simpson's diversity difference between patients and controls. Around 27 sequences, all CD8+ CDR3, were shared between patients and controls.

J is TRBJ1-2 and V is TRBV20-1; tentative D call: TRBD1 (5 bases). The specimen sequenced was sorted CD4+, CD8+, or CD8+CD57+ T cells (not recorded which) from PBMCs. This receptor was taken from a human donor with aplastic anemia. Written as DNA, the CDR3 is TGCAGTGCACCCGACCGGGGCACCTATGGCTACACCTTC. This codes for CSAPDRGTYGYTF.